The 16 T cell receptor beta chains listed next were all sequenced from one sample in a study of Tregs in tolerant kidney transplant recipients. The data were produced by immunoSEQ multiplex PCR, yet TCRdb's version contains in-frame clones alone and is incomplete. The table shows hundreds of thousands of clones, with more than 65% occurring only once. Sequencing was done on a sample of CD4+ T cells from blood. These TCRs come from a human donor in good health.

The chain uses TRBV7-8 and TRBJ1-1, with no clear D. CDR3 length: 15 amino acids. Trimming cost V 1 base and J 1 base, with 10 bases left between them. Germline lookup yields CDR1 SGHVS and CDR2 FQNEAQ. The CDR3 region is CASSLVPGGNTEAFF. The DNA for the CDR3 is TGTGCCAGCAGCTTAGTTCCAGGTGGGAACACTGAAGCTTTCTTT.

This clone was observed a single time. The rearrangement links TRBV7-9 to TRBJ2-7; 13 bases agree with TRBD2. V was clipped by 1 base and J by 3 bases; unmatched bases: 3. The germline gives CDR1 SEHNR, CDR2 FQNEAQ (reference sequence). The CDR3 has 16 amino acids. The CDR3 nucleotides are TGTGCCAGCAGCTTAGTTTGGACTAGCGGGAGCTACGAGCAGTACTTC. Translating it yields CASSLVWTSGSYEQYF. The entire variable domain, with the rest obtained from reference TRBV7-9 and TRBJ2-7, is as follows: DTGVSQNPRHKITKRGQNVTFRCDPISEHNRLYWYRQTLGQGPEFLTYFQNEAQLEKSRLLSDRFSAERPKGSFSTLEIQRTEQGDSAMYLCASSLVWTSGSYEQYFGPGTRLTVT.

V is TRBV30 and J is TRBJ1-2; TRBD1 might be the D (6 bases). Germline CDR1 reads GTSNPN; CDR2 reads SVGIG (reference sequence). Trimming took 2 bases from V and 4 from J, leaving 17 bases between them. This CDR3 has 15 amino acids. The CDR3 DNA reads as TGTGCCTGGAGTCTTCAGAGGGCGGGGGCCTATGGCTACACCTTC. Translation: CAWSLQRAGAYGYTF. Variable domain in full (rest from reference TRBV30 and TRBJ1-2): SQTIHQWPATLVQPVGSPLSLECTVEGTSNPNLYWYRQAAGRGLQLLFYSVGIGQISSEVPQNLSASRPQDRQFILSSKKLLLSDSGFYLCAWSLQRAGAYGYTFGSGTRLTVV.

DNA of the CDR3: TGTGCCAGCAGTTTATGGTATGGCTACACCTTC. Protein sequence: CASSLWYGYTF. The chain joins TRBV28 to TRBJ1-2, with D hard to call. Germline V gene data show CDR1 as MDHEN and CDR2 as SYDVKM. Trimming left V 0 bases short and J 5 bases short, with 1 base between. CDR3 size: 11 residues.

CDR3 DNA sequence: TGCGCCAGCAGCGGACTAGCGGGAGGGCCCGGGAATGAGCAGTTCTTC. This encodes CASSGLAGGPGNEQFF. V gene TRBV10-1 combines with J gene TRBJ2-1; 15 bases agree with TRBD2. This CDR3 has 16 residues. V was pared by 6 bases and J by 7 bases, with 7 bases of the junction left unmatched. Germline assignment: CDR1 WNHNN and CDR2 SYGVQD (reference sequence).

The chain carries TRBV2 and TRBJ2-5; 8 bases match TRBD2. The CDR3 spans 13 residues. The germline V gene has CDR1 SNHLY and CDR2 FYNNEI. The DNA of the CDR3 is TGTGCATCTCTAGCGGGCCCTCAAGAGACCCAGTACTTC. Translating gives CASLAGPQETQYF.

This chain links TRBV11-3 with TRBJ2-7; TRBD2 matches 12 bases. J gave up 6 bases and V 0 bases, and 9 bases lay outside the gene matches. Germline V CDR1 and CDR2: SGHNT, YENEEA. The CDR3 has 17 residues. The CDR3 spells CASSLDGSSGRVGEQYF. The CDR3, as DNA: TGTGCCAGCAGCTTAGATGGGTCTAGCGGGAGGGTAGGCGAGCAGTACTTC.

V usage is TRBV21-1 and J usage is TRBJ2-5; the DNA was not compared with TRBD1, the D call given in the table. TRBV21-1 is a pseudogene locus. The CDR3 covers 11 residues. CDR3 region: CASSKSTPQDF. CDR3 DNA: TGTGCCAGCAGCAAGAGCACGCCTCAGGACTTC.

The V gene is TRBV6-4, the J gene TRBJ2-2, with 11 bases fitting TRBD2. V shed 2 bases, J shed 7 bases, and the junction held 3 bases outside the gene matches. The CDR3 contains 15 residues. Germline V CDR1 and CDR2: MRHNA, SNTAGT. CDR3 sequence reads: CASSDLAGGVGELFF. CDR3 DNA: TGTGCCAGCAGTGACCTAGCGGGAGGTGTCGGGGAGCTGTTTTTT.

V is TRBV2 and J is TRBJ2-6; D is tentatively TRBD1 or TRBD2 (5 bases each). The CDR3 is made up of 16 amino acids. In germline, CDR1 is SNHLY, CDR2 FYNNEI. V gave up 6 bases and J gave up 0 bases, with 12 bases separating them. CDR3 residues: CASSRDAGSGANVLTF. The CDR3 bases are TGTGCCAGCAGCCGGGACGCCGGCTCTGGGGCCAACGTCCTGACTTTC.

This clone turned up a few times. The V call is TRBV6-6, the J call TRBJ2-3; TRBD2 is a possible D gene (6 bases). Germline CDR1 MNHNY, CDR2 SVGAGI (reference sequence). This CDR3 has 16 amino acids. V lost 1 base and J 1 base, leaving 12 bases between the germline ends. CDR3 coding DNA: TGTGCCAGCAGTTACTACGGGAGAGGTGGCACAGATACGCAGTATTTT. As protein: CASSYYGRGGTDTQYF.

J is TRBJ1-2 and V is TRBV6-6; D is unresolved. V was trimmed by 0 bases and J by 3 bases, leaving 8 bases between them. The germline gives CDR1 MNHNY, CDR2 SVGAGI (reference sequence). The length of the CDR3 is 14 residues. This chain's CDR3 is CASSYSSWDYGYTF. DNA of the CDR3: TGTGCCAGCAGTTACTCGAGTTGGGACTATGGCTACACCTTC.

J is TRBJ1-4 and V is TRBV2; 7 bases agree with TRBD1. Germline assignment: CDR1 SNHLY and CDR2 FYNNEI. The trim removed 5 bases at V and 8 bases at J, leaving 11 bases unmatched. There are 15 residues in the CDR3. CDR3 sequence: CASSLGTAEPEKLFF. CDR3 DNA sequence: TGTGCCAGCAGTCTTGGGACAGCAGAGCCCGAAAAACTGTTTTTT. The full variable domain, in which reference TRBV2 and TRBJ1-4 provide the parts outside the CDR3, is EPEVTQTPSHQVTQMGQEVILRCVPISNHLYFYWYRQILGQKVEFLVSFYNNEISEKSEIFDDQFSVERPDGSNFTLKIRSTKLEDSAMYFCASSLGTAEPEKLFFGSGTQLSVL.

The rearrangement links TRBV14 to TRBJ2-7, with 11 positions matching TRBD2. The CDR3 is 15 amino acids. In germline, CDR1 is SGHDN, CDR2 FVKESK. Trimming took 2 bases from V and 4 from J; bases not matched to a gene: 4. The CDR3 DNA reads TGTGCCAGCAGCCAATGGTCTAGCGGGGGGTACGAGCAGTACTTC. Translation: CASSQWSSGGYEQYF.

The gene calls are TRBV4-1 and TRBJ2-7; D not certain. Trimming removed 0 bases from V and 0 bases from J, with 12 bases in between. The CDR3 loop spans 16 amino acids. The germline V gene encodes CDR1 MGHRA and CDR2 YSYEKL. The CDR3 DNA follows: TGCGCCAGCAGCCAAGATCAGGTATTAAGCTCCTACGAGCAGTACTTC. This codes for CASSQDQVLSSYEQYF.

The chain links TRBV6-6 to TRBJ2-1; TRBD2 matches 12 bases. The CDR3 covers 15 residues. After removal of 3 bases from V and 10 bases from J, the junction contained 7 bases not matched to a gene. Germline loops: CDR1 MNHNY, CDR2 SVGAGI (reference sequence). The CDR3 sequence: CASSYRTSGTGEQFF. CDR3 sequence (DNA): TGTGCCAGCAGTTATCGGACTAGCGGGACTGGGGAGCAGTTCTTC.